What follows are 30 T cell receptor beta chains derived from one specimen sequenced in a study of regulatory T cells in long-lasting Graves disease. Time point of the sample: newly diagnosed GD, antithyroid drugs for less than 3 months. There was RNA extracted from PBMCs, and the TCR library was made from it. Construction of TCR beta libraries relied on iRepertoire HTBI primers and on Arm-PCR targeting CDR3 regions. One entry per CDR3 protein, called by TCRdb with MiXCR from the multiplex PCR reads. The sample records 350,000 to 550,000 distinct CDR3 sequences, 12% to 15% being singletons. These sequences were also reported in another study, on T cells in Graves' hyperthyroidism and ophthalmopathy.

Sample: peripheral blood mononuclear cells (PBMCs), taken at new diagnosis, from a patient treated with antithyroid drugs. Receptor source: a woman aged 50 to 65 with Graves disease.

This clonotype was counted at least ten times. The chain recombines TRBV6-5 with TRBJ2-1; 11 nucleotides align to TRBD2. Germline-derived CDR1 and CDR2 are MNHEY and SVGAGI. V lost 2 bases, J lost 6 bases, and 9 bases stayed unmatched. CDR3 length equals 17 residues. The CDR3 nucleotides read TGTGCCAGCAGTTACACCCTACTAGCGGGAGTCGGCAATGAGCAGTTCTTC. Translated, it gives CASSYTLLAGVGNEQFF.

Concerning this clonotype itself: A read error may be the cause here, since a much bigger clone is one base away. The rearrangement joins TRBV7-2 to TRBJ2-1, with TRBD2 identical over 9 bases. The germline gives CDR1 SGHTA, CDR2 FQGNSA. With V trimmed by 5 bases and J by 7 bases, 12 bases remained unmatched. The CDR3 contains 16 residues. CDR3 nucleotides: TGTGCCAGCAGCCCTAGGAATAGCGGGAGCCTAAATGAGCAGTTCTTC. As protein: CASSPRNSGSLNEQFF.

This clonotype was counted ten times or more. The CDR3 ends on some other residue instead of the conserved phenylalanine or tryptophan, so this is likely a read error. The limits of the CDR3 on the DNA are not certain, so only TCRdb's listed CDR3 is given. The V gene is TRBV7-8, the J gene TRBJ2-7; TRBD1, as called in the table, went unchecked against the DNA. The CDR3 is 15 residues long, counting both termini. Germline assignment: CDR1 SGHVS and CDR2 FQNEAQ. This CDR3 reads CASSLTGIPRTGFYL.

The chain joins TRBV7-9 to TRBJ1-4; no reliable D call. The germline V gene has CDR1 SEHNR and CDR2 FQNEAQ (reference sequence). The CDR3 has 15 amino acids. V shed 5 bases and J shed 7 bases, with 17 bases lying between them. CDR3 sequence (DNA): TGTGCCAGCAGCGGCTATCTGGGTTGGGGTGAAAAACTGTTTTTT. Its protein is CASSGYLGWGEKLFF.

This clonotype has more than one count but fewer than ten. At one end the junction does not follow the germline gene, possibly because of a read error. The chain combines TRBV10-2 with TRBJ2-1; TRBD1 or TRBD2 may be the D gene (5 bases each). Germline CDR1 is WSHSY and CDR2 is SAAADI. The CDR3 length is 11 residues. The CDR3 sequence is CASRSAALGAF. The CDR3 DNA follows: TGCGCCAGCAGATCCGCGGCCCTCGGGGCCTTC.

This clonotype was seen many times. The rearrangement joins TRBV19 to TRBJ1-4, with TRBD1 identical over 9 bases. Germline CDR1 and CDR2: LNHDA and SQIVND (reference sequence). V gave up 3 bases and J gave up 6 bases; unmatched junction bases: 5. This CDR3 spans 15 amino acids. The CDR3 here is CASSIDRGTDEKLFF. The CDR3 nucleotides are TGTGCCAGTAGTATTGACAGGGGGACAGATGAAAAACTGTTTTTT. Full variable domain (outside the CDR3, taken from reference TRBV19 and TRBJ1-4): DGGITQSPKYLFRKEGQNVTLSCEQNLNHDAMYWYRQDPGQGLRLIYYSQIVNDFQKGDIAEGYSVSREKKESFPLTVTSAQKNPTAFYLCASSIDRGTDEKLFFGSGTQLSVL.

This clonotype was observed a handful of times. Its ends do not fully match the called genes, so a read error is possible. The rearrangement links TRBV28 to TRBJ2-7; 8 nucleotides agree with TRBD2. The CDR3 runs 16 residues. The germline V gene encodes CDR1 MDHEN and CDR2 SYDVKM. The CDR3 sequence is CASSLPSGSAWNERYF. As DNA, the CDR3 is TGTGCCAGCAGTTTACCAAGCGGGAGCGCCTGGAACGAGCGGTACTTC. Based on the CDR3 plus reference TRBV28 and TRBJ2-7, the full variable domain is DVKVTQSSRYLVKRTGEKVFLECVQDMDHENMFWYRQDPGLGLRLIYFSYDVKMKEKGDIPEGYSVSREKKERFSLILESASTNQTSMYLCASSLPSGSAWNERYFGPGTRLTVT.

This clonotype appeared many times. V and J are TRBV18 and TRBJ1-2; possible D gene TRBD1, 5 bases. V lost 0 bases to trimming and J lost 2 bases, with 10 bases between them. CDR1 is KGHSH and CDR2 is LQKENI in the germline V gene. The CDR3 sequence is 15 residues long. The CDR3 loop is CASSPPLSGNYGYTF. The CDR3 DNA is TGTGCCAGCTCACCACCTCTTTCAGGGAACTATGGCTACACCTTC.

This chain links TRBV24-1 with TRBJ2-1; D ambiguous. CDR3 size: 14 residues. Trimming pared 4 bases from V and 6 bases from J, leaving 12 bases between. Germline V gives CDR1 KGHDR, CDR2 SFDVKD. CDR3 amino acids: CATSEAKVGNEQFF. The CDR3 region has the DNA TGTGCCACCAGTGAGGCGAAGGTGGGCAATGAGCAGTTCTTC.

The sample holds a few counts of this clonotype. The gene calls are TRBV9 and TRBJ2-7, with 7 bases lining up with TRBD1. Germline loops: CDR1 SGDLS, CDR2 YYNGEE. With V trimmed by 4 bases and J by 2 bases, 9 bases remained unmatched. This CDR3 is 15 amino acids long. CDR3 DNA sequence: TGTGCCAGCAGCTCACGGACAGGAGCAACCTACGAGCAGTACTTC. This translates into CASSSRTGATYEQYF.

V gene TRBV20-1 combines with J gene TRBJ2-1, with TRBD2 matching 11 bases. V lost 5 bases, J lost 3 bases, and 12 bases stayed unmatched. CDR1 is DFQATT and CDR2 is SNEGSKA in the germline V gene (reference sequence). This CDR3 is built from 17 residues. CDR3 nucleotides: TGCAGTGCTTCCGGGACTAGCGGCCCGTTCCACTACAATGAGCAGTTCTTC. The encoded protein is CSASGTSGPFHYNEQFF.

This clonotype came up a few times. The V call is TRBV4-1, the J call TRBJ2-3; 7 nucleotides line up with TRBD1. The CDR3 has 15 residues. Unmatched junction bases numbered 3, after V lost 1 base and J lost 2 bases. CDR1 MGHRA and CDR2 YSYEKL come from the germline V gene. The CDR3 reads CASSQAGGNTDTQYF. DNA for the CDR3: TGCGCCAGCAGCCAAGCAGGGGGTAACACAGATACGCAGTATTTT.

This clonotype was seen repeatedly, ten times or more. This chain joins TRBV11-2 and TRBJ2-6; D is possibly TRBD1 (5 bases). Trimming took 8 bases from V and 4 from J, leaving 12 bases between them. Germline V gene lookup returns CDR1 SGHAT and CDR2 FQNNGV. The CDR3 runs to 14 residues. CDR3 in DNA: TGTGCCAGCGGTCTTGGGGCAGGGGCCAACGTCCTGACTTTC. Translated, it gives CASGLGAGANVLTF.

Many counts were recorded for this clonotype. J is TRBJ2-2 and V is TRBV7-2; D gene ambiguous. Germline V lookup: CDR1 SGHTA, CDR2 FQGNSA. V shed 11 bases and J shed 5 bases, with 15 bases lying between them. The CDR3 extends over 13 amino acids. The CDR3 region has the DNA TGTGCCGTACAGCAGCTTATGACCGGGGAGCTGTTTTTT. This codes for CAVQQLMTGELFF.

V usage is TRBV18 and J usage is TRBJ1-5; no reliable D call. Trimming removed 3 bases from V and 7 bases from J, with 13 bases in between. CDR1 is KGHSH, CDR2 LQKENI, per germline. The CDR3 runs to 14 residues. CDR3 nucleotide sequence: TGTGCCAGCTCACCGGACGCCATGTCCCAGCCCCAGCATTTT. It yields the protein CASSPDAMSQPQHF. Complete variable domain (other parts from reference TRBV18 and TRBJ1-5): NAGVMQNPRHLVRRRGQEARLRCSPMKGHSHVYWYRQLPEEGLKFMVYLQKENIIDESGMPKERFSAEFPKEGPSILRIQQVVRGDSAAYFCASSPDAMSQPQHFGDGTRLSIL.

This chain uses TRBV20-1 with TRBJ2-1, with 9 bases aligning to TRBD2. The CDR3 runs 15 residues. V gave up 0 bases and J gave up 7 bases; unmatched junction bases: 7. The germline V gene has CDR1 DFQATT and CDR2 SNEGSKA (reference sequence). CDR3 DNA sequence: TGCAGTGCTAGAGATCTGGCTAGCGGGATGAATGAGCAGTTCTTC. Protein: CSARDLASGMNEQFF.

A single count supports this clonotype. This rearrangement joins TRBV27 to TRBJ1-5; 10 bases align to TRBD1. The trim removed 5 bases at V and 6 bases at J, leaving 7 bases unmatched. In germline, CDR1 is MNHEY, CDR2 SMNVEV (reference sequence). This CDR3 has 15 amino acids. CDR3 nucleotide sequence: TGTGCCAGCAGTCCGAGGACAGGGGGTTCTCAGCCCCAGCATTTT. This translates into CASSPRTGGSQPQHF.

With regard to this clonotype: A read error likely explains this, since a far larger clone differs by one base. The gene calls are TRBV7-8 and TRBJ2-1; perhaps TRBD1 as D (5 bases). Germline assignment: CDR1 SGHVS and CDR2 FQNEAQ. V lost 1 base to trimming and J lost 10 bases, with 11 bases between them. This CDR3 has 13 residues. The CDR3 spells CASSLGTGREQFF. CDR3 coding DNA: TGTGCCAGCAGCTTAGGCACAGGACGCGAGCAGTTCTTC. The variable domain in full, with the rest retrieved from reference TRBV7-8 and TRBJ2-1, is GAGVSQSPRYKVAKRGQDVALRCDPISGHVSLFWYQQALGQGPEFLTYFQNEAQLDKSGLPSDRFFAERPEGSVSTLKIQRTQQEDSAVYLCASSLGTGREQFFGPGTRLTVL.

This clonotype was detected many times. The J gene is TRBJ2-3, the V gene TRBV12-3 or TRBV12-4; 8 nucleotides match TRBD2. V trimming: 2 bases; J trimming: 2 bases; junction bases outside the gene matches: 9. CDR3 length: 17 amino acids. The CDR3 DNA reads TGTGCCAGCAGTTTATATTTCCGGGGGGGACTCACAGATACGCAGTATTTT. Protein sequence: CASSLYFRGGLTDTQYF.

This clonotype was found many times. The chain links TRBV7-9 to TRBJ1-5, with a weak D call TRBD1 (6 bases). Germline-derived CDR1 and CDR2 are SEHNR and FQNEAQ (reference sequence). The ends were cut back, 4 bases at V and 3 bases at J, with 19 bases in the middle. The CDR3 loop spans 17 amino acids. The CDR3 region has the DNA TGTGCCAGCAGCTCCGGGAAACAGGGCGACTACAATCAGCCCCAGCATTTT. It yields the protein CASSSGKQGDYNQPQHF. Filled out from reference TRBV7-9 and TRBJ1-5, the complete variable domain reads DTGVSQNPRHKITKRGQNVTFRCDPISEHNRLYWYRQTLGQGPEFLTYFQNEAQLEKSRLLSDRFSAERPKGSFSTLEIQRTEQGDSAMYLCASSSGKQGDYNQPQHFGDGTRLSIL.

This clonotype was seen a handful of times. The CDR3 region is CASSYSKGFGELFF. CDR3 in DNA: TGTGCCAGCAGTTACTCGAAAGGGTTCGGGGAGCTGTTTTTT. The chain has TRBV6-2 or TRBV6-3 and TRBJ2-2; D call uncertain. The CDR3 is made up of 14 amino acids. Germline CDR1 is MNHEY and CDR2 is SVGEGT. Trimming removed 0 bases from V and 7 bases from J, with 9 bases in between.

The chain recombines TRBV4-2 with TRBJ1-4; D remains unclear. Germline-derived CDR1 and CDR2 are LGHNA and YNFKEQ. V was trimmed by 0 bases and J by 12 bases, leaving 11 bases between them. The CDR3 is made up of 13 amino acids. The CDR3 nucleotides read TGTGCCAGCAGCCAAGATCGGGAGCTGGAACTGTTTTTT. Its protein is CASSQDRELELFF.

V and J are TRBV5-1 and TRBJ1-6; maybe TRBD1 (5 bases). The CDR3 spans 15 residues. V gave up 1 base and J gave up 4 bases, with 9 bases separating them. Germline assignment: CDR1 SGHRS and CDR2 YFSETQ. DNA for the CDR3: TGCGCCAGCAGCTTGTGGACACAATATAATTCACCCCTCCACTTT. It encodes CASSLWTQYNSPLHF.

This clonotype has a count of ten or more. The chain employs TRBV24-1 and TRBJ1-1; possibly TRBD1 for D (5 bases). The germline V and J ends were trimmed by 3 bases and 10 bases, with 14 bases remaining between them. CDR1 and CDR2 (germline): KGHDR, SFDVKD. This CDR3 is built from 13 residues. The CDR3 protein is CATSDPGHPRAFF. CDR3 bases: TGTGCCACCAGTGATCCCGGACACCCGAGAGCTTTCTTT.

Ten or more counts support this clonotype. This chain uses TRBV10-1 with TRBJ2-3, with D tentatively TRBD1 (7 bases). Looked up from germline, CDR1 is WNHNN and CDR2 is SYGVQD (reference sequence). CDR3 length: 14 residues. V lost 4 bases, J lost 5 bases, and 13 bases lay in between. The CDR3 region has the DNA TGCGCCAGCAGTGTGAGACAGGGAGGAGATACGCAGTATTTT. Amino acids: CASSVRQGGDTQYF.

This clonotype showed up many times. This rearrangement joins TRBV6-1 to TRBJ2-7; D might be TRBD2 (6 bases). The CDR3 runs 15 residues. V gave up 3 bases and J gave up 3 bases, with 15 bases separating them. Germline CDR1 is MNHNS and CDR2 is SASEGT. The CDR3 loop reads CASSDPASAFYEQYF. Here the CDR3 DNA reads TGTGCCAGCAGTGATCCCGCTAGCGCGTTCTACGAGCAGTACTTC.

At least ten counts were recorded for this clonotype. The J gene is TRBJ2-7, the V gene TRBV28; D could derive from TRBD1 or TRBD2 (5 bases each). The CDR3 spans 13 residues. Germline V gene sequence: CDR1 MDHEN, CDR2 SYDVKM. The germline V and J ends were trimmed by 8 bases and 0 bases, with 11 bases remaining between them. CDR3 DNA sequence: TGTGCCAGCGAGGGGTCCAGCTCCTACGAGCAGTACTTC. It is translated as CASEGSSSYEQYF.

CDR3 amino acids: CASSLSAGRQPQHF. CDR3 coding DNA: TGTGCCAGCAGTTTATCTGCAGGGAGGCAGCCCCAGCATTTT. V gene TRBV27 combines with J gene TRBJ1-5; tentative D call: TRBD1 (5 bases). This CDR3 has 14 residues. V lost 0 bases and J lost 7, with 10 bases in between. Per the germline V gene, CDR1 is MNHEY and CDR2 is SMNVEV (reference sequence).

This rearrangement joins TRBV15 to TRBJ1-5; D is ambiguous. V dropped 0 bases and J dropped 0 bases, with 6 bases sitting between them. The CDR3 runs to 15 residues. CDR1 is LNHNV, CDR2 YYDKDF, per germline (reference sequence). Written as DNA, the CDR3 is TGTGCCACCAGCAGAGAACGCATTAGCAATCAGCCCCAGCATTTT. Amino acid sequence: CATSRERISNQPQHF.

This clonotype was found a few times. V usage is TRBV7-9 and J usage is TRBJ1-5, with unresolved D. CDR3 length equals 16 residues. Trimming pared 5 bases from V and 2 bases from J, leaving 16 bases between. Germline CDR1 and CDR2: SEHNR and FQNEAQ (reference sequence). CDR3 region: CASSDSSRTRNQPQHF. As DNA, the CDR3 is TGTGCCAGCAGCGATAGCTCCAGGACGCGCAATCAGCCCCAGCATTTT.